The next 30 T cell receptor beta chains were all read from a single sample in a study of T-cell memory formation after mild COVID-19. A single record per CDR3 protein comes from TCRdb applying MiXCR to the 5' RACE reads. The sample includes hundreds of thousands of distinct CDR3 sequences, roughly a fifth of them seen just once. The material sequenced was PBMCs or a T cell subset sorted from them (not recorded which). These receptors were obtained from an adult woman who had mild COVID-19 (a few samples of this study predate the infection). Cell type and time point are not known.

This clonotype was detected only a few times. The V and J genes are TRBV7-6 and TRBJ1-3, with D unresolved. V shed 1 base and J shed 4 bases, with 8 bases lying between them. The CDR3 contains 14 residues. Germline V gives CDR1 SGHVS, CDR2 FNYEAQ. The CDR3 sequence is CASSLEAGGNTIYF. CDR3 nucleotides: TGTGCCAGCAGCTTAGAGGCAGGAGGAAACACCATATATTTT.

This clonotype was seen only a few times. The chain uses TRBV5-1 and TRBJ2-5, with 8 bases fitting TRBD1. V gave up 0 bases and J gave up 5 bases; unmatched junction bases: 9. The V gene's germline CDR1 is SGHRS and CDR2 YFSETQ. The CDR3 has 16 residues. Written as DNA, the CDR3 is TGCGCCAGCAGCTTGGATATCCAGGGGGCCGCCGAGACCCAGTACTTC. This encodes CASSLDIQGAAETQYF.

The chain uses TRBV27 and TRBJ1-2, with a weak D call TRBD1 (6 bases). Germline assignment: CDR1 MNHEY and CDR2 SMNVEV (reference sequence). The CDR3 extends over 14 amino acids. V lost 5 bases, J lost 4 bases, and 14 bases lay in between. CDR3 sequence: CASSSRGSAYGYTF. In DNA form, the CDR3 reads TGTGCCAGCAGTAGCAGGGGCAGCGCCTATGGCTACACCTTC.

This CDR3 is CASSYRAGDQPQHF. CDR3 bases: TGTGCCAGCAGTTACCGGGCAGGGGATCAGCCCCAGCATTTT. This rearrangement joins TRBV6-5 to TRBJ1-5; D possibly corresponds to TRBD1 (6 bases). V was cut by 2 bases and J by 5 bases, with 10 bases left in between. The germline V gene has CDR1 MNHEY and CDR2 SVGAGI. The CDR3 contains 14 residues.

This rearrangement joins TRBV11-3 to TRBJ2-5; TRBD2 might be the D (5 bases). Trimming cost V 3 bases and J 5 bases, with 10 bases left between them. The germline CDR1 and CDR2 sequences are SGHNT and YENEEA. This CDR3 comprises 13 residues. The CDR3 sequence is CASSFGGIETQYF. DNA for the CDR3: TGTGCCAGCAGCTTCGGAGGTATCGAGACCCAGTACTTC. Full variable domain (missing parts from reference TRBV11-3 and TRBJ2-5): EAGVVQSPRYKIIEKKQPVAFWCNPISGHNTLYWYLQNLGQGPELLIRYENEEAVDDSQLPKDRFSAERLKGVDSTLKIQPAELGDSAVYLCASSFGGIETQYFGPGTRLLVL.

CDR3 nucleotide sequence: TGTGCCAGCAGTTTCGAACAGGCAGACAATGAGCAGTTCTTC. It yields the protein CASSFEQADNEQFF. The chain joins TRBV27 to TRBJ2-1, with a possible D match to TRBD1 (5 bases). The CDR3 sequence is 14 residues long. Germline loops: CDR1 MNHEY, CDR2 SMNVEV (reference sequence). V was clipped by 3 bases and J by 5 bases, with 11 bases between them.

The CDR3 region has the DNA TGCAGCGCGATACCGCTTGATTTCCAAGAGACCCAGTACTTC. The encoded protein is CSAIPLDFQETQYF. The chain uses TRBV29-1 and TRBJ2-5; D gene uncertain. V was clipped by 7 bases and J by 1 base, with 16 bases between them. The germline CDR1 and CDR2 sequences are SQVTM and ANQGSEA. The CDR3 covers 14 residues.

This clonotype was detected a few times. The rearrangement links TRBV12-3 or TRBV12-4 to TRBJ1-1, with D uncertain. The V end lost 6 bases, the J end lost 5 bases, and 16 bases lay between the germline ends. The CDR3 contains 14 residues. The CDR3 reads CASRPHGEQTEAFF. The CDR3 DNA is TGTGCCAGCAGACCCCACGGGGAACAAACTGAAGCTTTCTTT.

This clonotype turned up a few times. This chain links TRBV6-5 with TRBJ2-7, with D tentatively TRBD1 (5 bases). V lost 0 bases to trimming and J lost 5 bases, with 20 bases between them. Germline V lookup: CDR1 MNHEY, CDR2 SVGAGI. The length of the CDR3 is 17 residues. The CDR3 nucleotides are TGTGCCAGCAGTTACTCGCCGTCGCAAAGGGGCATCGACGAGCAGTACTTC. Translation gives CASSYSPSQRGIDEQYF.

This sequence joins TRBV7-8 and TRBJ2-2; 9 bases agree with TRBD1. Looked up from germline, CDR1 is SGHVS and CDR2 is FQNEAQ. The V gene end was trimmed by 2 bases and the J gene end by 4 bases; junction bases not matched to a gene: 14. This CDR3 is built from 19 residues. Here the CDR3 reads CASSLRPTPGTGSTGELFF. CDR3 DNA: TGTGCCAGCAGCTTAAGGCCCACCCCCGGGACAGGGAGCACCGGGGAGCTGTTTTTT.

The chain carries TRBV29-1 and TRBJ1-3; D is unclear. V was shortened by 3 bases and J by 3 bases, with 6 bases between the two germline ends. CDR3 length: 12 amino acids. Germline CDR1 and CDR2: SQVTM and ANQGSEA. The CDR3 bases are TGCAGCGTTGAGGCAGTTGGAAACACCATATATTTT. Translating it yields CSVEAVGNTIYF.

This clonotype was seen at least ten times. The V gene is TRBV6-1, the J gene TRBJ2-3; TRBD2 matches at 7 bases. The CDR3 is 14 amino acids. Trimming removed 5 bases from V and 2 bases from J; junction bases left unmatched: 4. Germline CDR1 is MNHNS and CDR2 is SASEGT. The CDR3 DNA follows: TGTGCCAGCAGTCGACTAGCAATCACAGATACGCAGTATTTT. It is translated as CASSRLAITDTQYF.

This clonotype turned up a few times. CDR3 sequence: CASRVGLAKETQYF. CDR3 bases: TGTGCCAGCAGGGTGGGACTAGCGAAAGAGACCCAGTACTTC. The genes are TRBV12-3 or TRBV12-4 and TRBJ2-5, with 10 positions matching TRBD2. This CDR3 is 14 amino acids long. V shed 6 bases, J shed 3 bases, and the junction held 4 bases outside the gene matches.

This clonotype has a handful of counts. The CDR3 protein is CASSRVGNSGNTIYF. In nucleotides, the CDR3 is TGTGCCAGCAGTAGGGTTGGGAACTCTGGAAACACCATATATTTT. The V gene is TRBV21-1, the J gene TRBJ1-3. TRBV21-1 is a known pseudogene. This CDR3 spans 15 amino acids.

This chain connects TRBV20-1 to TRBJ1-2; no clear D gene. Germline V gene sequence: CDR1 DFQATT, CDR2 SNEGSKA (reference sequence). Trimming left V 1 base short and J 1 base short, with 4 bases between. The CDR3 is 12 residues long. The CDR3 reads CSARVGNYGYTF. CDR3 in DNA: TGCAGTGCTAGAGTGGGTAACTATGGCTACACCTTC.

This clonotype was detected a few times. The chain combines TRBV5-1 with TRBJ1-1; 7 positions agree with TRBD1. V lost 0 bases, J lost 12 bases, and 8 bases stayed unmatched. CDR1 and CDR2 from the germline V gene are SGHRS and YFSETQ. This CDR3 spans 13 amino acids. CDR3 in DNA: TGCGCCAGCAGCTTGGCTGGAGGGGGCGCAACTTTCTTT. It translates to CASSLAGGGATFF.

The rearrangement uses TRBV5-1 and TRBJ1-1; no firm D call. CDR3 length: 16 amino acids. V was cut by 0 bases and J by 4 bases, with 16 bases left in between. The germline gives CDR1 SGHRS, CDR2 YFSETQ. CDR3 DNA sequence: TGCGCCAGCAGCTTGGAACCGTCCCTCCAAACCACTGAAGCTTTCTTT. It translates to CASSLEPSLQTTEAFF.

The chain uses TRBV7-3 and TRBJ2-1; no clear D. CDR3 size: 14 residues. Germline values: CDR1 SGHTA, CDR2 FQGTGA. Trimming took off 1 base at V and 8 bases at J, with 12 bases between the two ends. The CDR3 loop reads CASSLRSPIDEQFF. Written as DNA, the CDR3 is TGTGCCAGCAGCTTAAGATCGCCGATAGATGAGCAGTTCTTC. The full variable domain, rest sourced from reference TRBV7-3 and TRBJ2-1, is GAGVSQTPSNKVTEKGKYVELRCDPISGHTALYWYRQSLGQGPEFLIYFQGTGAADDSGLPNDRFFAVRPEGSVSTLKIQRTERGDSAVYLCASSLRSPIDEQFFGPGTRLTVL.

This clonotype was detected only a few times. The chain combines TRBV18 with TRBJ2-5; tentatively, D is TRBD1 (6 bases). The germline V gene has CDR1 KGHSH and CDR2 LQKENI. The CDR3 has 13 amino acids. V lost 6 bases and J 1 base, leaving 9 bases between the germline ends. The CDR3 DNA is TGTGCCAGCTCCGGACAGCGCCAAGAGACCCAGTACTTC. As protein: CASSGQRQETQYF.

Only one count was recorded for this clonotype. The rearrangement joins TRBV13 to TRBJ2-3, with 8 bases matching TRBD2. The CDR3 runs 14 residues. Germline loops: CDR1 PRHDT, CDR2 FYEKMQ (reference sequence). The trim removed 7 bases at V and 8 bases at J, leaving 11 bases unmatched. The CDR3 bases are TGTGCCAGCATCAGCGGGGGCCGAAAGATTACGCAGTATTTT. This codes for CASISGGRKITQYF.

The J gene is TRBJ2-5, the V gene TRBV13, with TRBD2 identical over 10 bases. Germline trimming cut 6 bases from V and 6 bases from J; bases unmatched to any gene: 7. This CDR3 comprises 14 residues. Germline V gives CDR1 PRHDT, CDR2 FYEKMQ (reference sequence). CDR3 amino acids: CASRPSGRGKTQYF. The DNA of the CDR3 is TGTGCCAGCAGACCTAGCGGGAGAGGGAAGACCCAGTACTTC.

This chain connects TRBV11-1 to TRBJ2-1; 12 bases agree with TRBD2. Germline V lookup: CDR1 SGHAT, CDR2 FQDESV (reference sequence). The CDR3 has 17 residues. V lost 3 bases, J lost 6 bases, and 9 bases stayed unmatched. The CDR3 DNA reads TGTGCCAGCAGCTTGACTAGCGGGGGCCGCAAATCCAATGAGCAGTTCTTC. Translating gives CASSLTSGGRKSNEQFF.

The V call is TRBV6-5, the J call TRBJ2-6; perhaps TRBD2 as D (5 bases). The CDR3 runs to 18 residues. Germline assignment: CDR1 MNHEY and CDR2 SVGAGI. V was pared by 3 bases and J by 0 bases, with 15 bases between. CDR3 sequence: CASSYLAGLRSGANVLTF. The CDR3 DNA is TGTGCCAGCAGTTATCTCGCGGGCCTTCGCTCTGGGGCCAACGTCCTGACTTTC.

This clonotype was observed a handful of times. The J gene is TRBJ2-3, the V gene TRBV5-1, with D maybe TRBD2 (7 bases). Germline V gene sequence: CDR1 SGHRS, CDR2 YFSETQ. The CDR3 length is 17 residues. Trimming took off 0 bases at V and 5 bases at J, with 19 bases between the two ends. CDR3 nucleotide sequence: TGCGCCAGCAGCTTGGAACCTTGGCGGGGGCCCCGAGATACGCAGTATTTT. Its translation: CASSLEPWRGPRDTQYF.

This sequence joins TRBV6-5 and TRBJ2-1; TRBD2 matches at 14 bases. V was clipped by 7 bases and J by 8 bases; unmatched bases: 4. Germline V CDR1 and CDR2: MNHEY, SVGAGI. This CDR3 comprises 14 residues. The CDR3 reads CASTPGLAGDEQFF. The CDR3 region has the DNA TGTGCCAGCACCCCGGGACTAGCGGGGGATGAGCAGTTCTTC.

This clonotype has just one count. The chain carries TRBV7-9 and TRBJ2-7; D uncertain. V lost 6 bases and J 5 bases, leaving 14 bases between the germline ends. Germline loops: CDR1 SEHNR, CDR2 FQNEAQ (reference sequence). The CDR3 runs to 13 residues. CDR3 DNA: TGTGCCAGCAGAGATGCCGGTATGAACGAGCAGTACTTC. Its protein is CASRDAGMNEQYF.

This clonotype occurred a few times. The V gene is TRBV7-9, the J gene TRBJ2-7, with 7 bases fitting TRBD1. The germline gives CDR1 SEHNR, CDR2 FQNEAQ (reference sequence). The J segment lost 5 bases and the V segment lost 5 bases, leaving 12 bases of the junction unmatched. CDR3 length: 15 residues. This chain's CDR3 is CASSDWTGYSDEQYF. The CDR3 DNA follows: TGTGCCAGCAGCGACTGGACAGGTTACAGTGACGAGCAGTACTTC.

The chain combines TRBV10-3 with TRBJ1-1; D call uncertain. The CDR3 has 13 residues. Germline lookup yields CDR1 ENHRY and CDR2 SYGVKD. V was trimmed by 5 bases and J by 1 base, leaving 8 bases between them. The CDR3 region has the DNA TGTGCCATCAGTAAGGACGAGAACACTGAAGCTTTCTTT. Encoded protein: CAISKDENTEAFF.

The chain carries TRBV4-1 and TRBJ1-2; D ambiguous. Germline CDR1 MGHRA, CDR2 YSYEKL. With 4 bases removed from V and 4 bases from J, the gap between germline ends came to 10 bases. The CDR3 sequence is 13 residues long. The CDR3 DNA reads TGCGCCAGCAGCCCGACCGTTGGCTATGGCTACACCTTC. Amino acid sequence: CASSPTVGYGYTF.

CDR3 sequence reads: CASSQGQGAYSDYGYTF. DNA of the CDR3: TGTGCCAGCAGCCAAGGACAGGGAGCTTATAGCGACTATGGCTACACCTTC. The V gene is TRBV14, the J gene TRBJ1-2; TRBD1 matches at 7 bases. Germline CDR1 SGHDN, CDR2 FVKESK. V lost 1 base and J lost 3; bases outside the gene matches: 11. The CDR3 runs 17 residues. The full variable domain, completed using reference TRBV14 and TRBJ1-2, is EAGVTQFPSHSVIEKGQTVTLRCDPISGHDNLYWYRRVMGKEIKFLLHFVKESKQDESGMPNNRFLAERTGGTYSTLKVQPAELEDSGVYFCASSQGQGAYSDYGYTFGSGTRLTVV.